A selection of T cell receptor beta chains follows, all from one sample in a study of Ad26.COV2.S vaccination and SARS-CoV-2 variants. TCRdb keeps only in-frame clones here, not all; method: immunoSEQ multiplex PCR. Here the sample spans around 400,000 clones, approximately 89% being singletons. The material sequenced was peripheral blood, taken in a trial of Ad26.COV2.S vaccine versus placebo. The receptors were gathered from a person aged 18-60 years who received the Ad26.COV2.S COVID-19 vaccine or a placebo. Both conserved end residues are part of each CDR3. Each record gives: D gene, J gene, V gene, clone size, CDR3 protein, CDR3 DNA. A D gene is named only where the DNA matches it firmly. Rows give clone size only sometimes, using once, few, many, or a class for an expanded clone.

D: NA
J: TRBJ1-3
V: TRBV10-3
size: few
CDR3: CAIRERDISGNTIYF
DNA: TGTGCCATCAGAGAGAGGGACATCTCTGGAAACACCATATATTTT

D: TRBD2
J: TRBJ2-7
V: TRBV5-1
size: few
CDR3: CASSLASGRPYEQYF
DNA: TGCGCCAGCAGCTTGGCTAGCGGGAGGCCGTACGAGCAGTACTTC

D: NA
J: TRBJ2-7
V: TRBV7-9
size: NA
CDR3: CASSSPGYGEQYF
DNA: TGTGCCAGCAGCTCCCCAGGGTACGGCGAGCAGTACTTC

D: NA
J: TRBJ2-6
V: TRBV28
size: NA
CDR3: CASSSPPPGARGANVLTF
DNA: TGTGCCAGCAGTTCGCCCCCCCCCGGGGCCAGGGGGGCCAACGTCCTGACTTTC

D: TRBD2
J: TRBJ2-5
V: TRBV4-1
size: NA
CDR3: CASSPRLAEESETQYF
DNA: TGCGCCAGCAGCCCAAGACTAGCGGAAGAATCGGAGACCCAGTACTTC

D: NA
J: TRBJ2-2
V: TRBV4-1
size: NA
CDR3: CASSQGTASTGELFF
DNA: TGCGCCAGCAGCCAAGGAACGGCCTCCACCGGGGAGCTGTTTTTT

D: NA
J: TRBJ2-5
V: TRBV11-2
size: once
CDR3: CASSSSLGQWETQYF
DNA: TGTGCCAGCAGCTCGTCACTGGGGCAGTGGGAGACCCAGTACTTC

D: NA
J: TRBJ1-2
V: TRBV30
size: NA
CDR3: CAWSPGINYGYTF
DNA: TGTGCCTGGAGTCCCGGGATTAACTATGGCTACACCTTC

D: TRBD1
J: TRBJ1-2
V: TRBV2
size: NA
CDR3: CASSSGQGANYGYTF
DNA: TGTGCCAGCAGTTCCGGACAGGGGGCGAACTATGGCTACACCTTC

D: NA
J: TRBJ1-1
V: TRBV18
size: NA
CDR3: CASSLKQGGTEAFF
DNA: TGTGCCAGCTCACTAAAACAGGGTGGCACTGAAGCTTTCTTT

D: TRBD2
J: TRBJ2-2
V: TRBV5-4
size: NA
CDR3: CASSWTSGKARTGELFF
DNA: TGTGCCAGCAGCTGGACTAGCGGGAAAGCTCGCACCGGGGAGCTGTTTTTT

D: NA
J: TRBJ2-7
V: TRBV4-1
size: NA
CDR3: CASSLSPSRGRKYEQYF
DNA: TGCGCCAGCAGCCTGTCGCCAAGCCGGGGGCGAAAGTACGAGCAGTACTTC

D: NA
J: TRBJ2-3
V: TRBV30
size: NA
CDR3: CACPGLHTDTQYF
DNA: TGTGCCTGTCCGGGACTTCACACAGATACGCAGTATTTT

D: NA
J: TRBJ2-1
V: TRBV6-4
size: NA
CDR3: CASSMEPSSYNEQFF
DNA: TGTGCCAGTTCTATGGAGCCCAGCTCCTACAATGAGCAGTTCTTC

D: NA
J: TRBJ1-5
V: TRBV24-1
size: few
CDR3: CATSDGSSNQPQHF
DNA: TGTGCCACCAGTGATGGTTCCTCAAATCAGCCCCAGCATTTT

D: TRBD2
J: TRBJ2-5
V: TRBV5-1
size: NA
CDR3: CASRRGTSGGYQETQYF
DNA: TGCGCCAGCAGGAGGGGGACTAGCGGGGGATACCAAGAGACCCAGTACTTC

D: TRBD2
J: TRBJ2-7
V: TRBV19
size: NA
CDR3: CASSLLAGGTYEQYF
DNA: TGTGCCAGTAGTCTCTTAGCGGGAGGTACCTACGAGCAGTACTTC

D: NA
J: TRBJ2-5
V: TRBV6-5
size: NA
CDR3: CASSYSGRGETQYF
DNA: TGTGCCAGCAGTTACTCGGGAAGGGGGGAGACCCAGTACTTC

D: TRBD2
J: TRBJ2-1
V: TRBV28
size: NA
CDR3: CASSLWGTLAESSYNEQFF
DNA: TGTGCCAGCAGTTTGTGGGGGACCCTAGCGGAGAGCTCCTACAATGAGCAGTTCTTC

D: NA
J: TRBJ2-7
V: TRBV15
size: NA
CDR3: CATSKTGYEQYF
DNA: TGTGCCACCAGCAAAACGGGCTACGAGCAGTACTTC

D: NA
J: TRBJ1-5
V: TRBV28
size: NA
CDR3: CASSLKQGGNQPQHF
DNA: TGTGCCAGCAGCCTGAAACAGGGTGGCAATCAGCCCCAGCATTTT

D: TRBD2
J: TRBJ2-7
V: TRBV6-5
size: NA
CDR3: CASSYSARGAYEQYF
DNA: TGTGCCAGCAGTTACTCGGCCCGGGGGGCCTACGAGCAGTACTTC

D: NA
J: TRBJ1-6
V: TRBV7-5
size: NA
CDR3: CVRSLAGTGVGNSPLHF
DNA: TGTGTCAGAAGCTTAGCCGGGACAGGGGTTGGTAATTCACCCCTCCACTTT

D: NA
J: TRBJ1-5
V: TRBV28
size: NA
CDR3: CASRTGRYNQPQHF
DNA: TGTGCCAGCAGAACGGGACGGTACAATCAGCCCCAGCATTTT

D: NA
J: TRBJ2-7
V: TRBV7-2
size: many
CDR3: CASSFTAGQHEQYF
DNA: TGTGCCAGCAGCTTTACGGCGGGGCAGCACGAGCAGTACTTC

D: NA
J: TRBJ2-6
V: TRBV5-6
size: NA
CDR3: CASSFPAQGANVLTF
DNA: TGTGCCAGCAGCTTCCCTGCGCAAGGGGCCAACGTCCTGACTTTC

D: NA
J: TRBJ1-1
V: TRBV19
size: once
CDR3: CASTPGTEAFF
DNA: TGTGCCAGTACCCCCGGTACTGAAGCTTTCTTT

D: NA
J: TRBJ2-1
V: TRBV30
size: NA
CDR3: CAWSAGYNEQFF
DNA: TGTGCCTGGAGTGCCGGATACAATGAGCAGTTCTTC

D: NA
J: TRBJ2-7
V: TRBV19
size: NA
CDR3: CASKGQATDEQYF
DNA: TGTGCCAGTAAGGGCCAGGCAACGGACGAGCAGTACTTC

D: NA
J: TRBJ1-2
V: TRBV12-3/TRBV12-4
size: NA
CDR3: CASSRGQRYGYTF
DNA: TGTGCCAGCAGCCGCGGACAGCGCTATGGCTACACCTTC

D: TRBD2
J: TRBJ2-1
V: TRBV7-8
size: NA
CDR3: CASSLARSGRKYNEQFF
DNA: TGTGCCAGCAGCTTAGCGAGGAGCGGGAGAAAATACAATGAGCAGTTCTTC

D: NA
J: TRBJ2-5
V: TRBV7-2
size: NA
CDR3: CASSRPRVWETQYF
DNA: TGTGCCAGCAGCCGGCCGCGAGTGTGGGAGACCCAGTACTTC

D: NA
J: TRBJ2-3
V: TRBV24-1
size: NA
CDR3: CATSDRTEADTQYF
DNA: TGTGCCACCAGTGATCGGACGGAGGCAGATACGCAGTATTTT

D: TRBD2
J: TRBJ2-5
V: TRBV28
size: NA
CDR3: CASKREGLETQYF
DNA: TGTGCCAGCAAGCGGGAGGGCCTTGAGACCCAGTACTTC

D: NA
J: TRBJ2-7
V: TRBV7-2
size: NA
CDR3: CASSMTANYEQYF
DNA: TGTGCCAGCAGCATGACAGCAAACTACGAGCAGTACTTC

D: TRBD1
J: TRBJ1-1
V: TRBV2
size: NA
CDR3: CASSERQGGEAFF
DNA: TGTGCCAGCAGTGAGCGACAGGGTGGTGAAGCTTTCTTT

D: NA
J: TRBJ1-1
V: TRBV3-1/TRBV3-2
size: NA
CDR3: CASQQEGAGIGAFF
DNA: TGTGCCTCCCAACAAGAAGGGGCAGGGATAGGAGCTTTCTTT

D: TRBD1
J: TRBJ2-6
V: TRBV6-1
size: NA
CDR3: CASSGYRQGARGANVLTF
DNA: TGTGCCAGCAGTGGCTACCGACAGGGGGCGAGAGGGGCCAACGTCCTGACTTTC

D: NA
J: TRBJ1-3
V: TRBV5-4
size: NA
CDR3: CASSPGTSGNTIYF
DNA: TGTGCCAGCAGTCCCGGGACCTCTGGAAACACCATATATTTT

D: NA
J: TRBJ1-5
V: TRBV28
size: NA
CDR3: CASSFQGELNLLPQHF
DNA: TGTGCCAGCAGTTTCCAAGGAGAGTTAAACCTATTACCCCAGCATTTT

D: NA
J: TRBJ2-5
V: TRBV5-8
size: NA
CDR3: CASRGETQYF
DNA: TGTGCCAGTCGGGGAGAGACCCAGTACTTC

D: TRBD1
J: TRBJ2-1
V: TRBV4-1
size: NA
CDR3: CASSQGDRGGNEQFF
DNA: TGCGCCAGCAGCCAAGGGGACAGGGGTGGAAATGAGCAGTTCTTC

D: NA
J: TRBJ1-2
V: TRBV30
size: NA
CDR3: CAWRPSGVRYGYTF
DNA: TGTGCCTGGAGACCCTCAGGGGTCCGCTATGGCTACACCTTC

D: NA
J: TRBJ1-5
V: TRBV5-6
size: NA
CDR3: CASSEGDQPQHF
DNA: TGTGCCAGCAGCGAAGGGGATCAGCCCCAGCATTTT

D: NA
J: TRBJ2-1
V: TRBV28
size: NA
CDR3: CASSPHTSSSYNEQFF
DNA: TGTGCCAGCAGTCCCCACACCTCGAGCTCCTACAATGAGCAGTTCTTC

D: NA
J: TRBJ1-1
V: TRBV6-1
size: NA
CDR3: CASSDSFMNTEAFF
DNA: TGTGCCAGCAGTGACAGTTTTATGAACACTGAAGCTTTCTTT

D: NA
J: TRBJ2-6
V: TRBV5-1
size: NA
CDR3: CASSLLGRVSGANVLTF
DNA: TGCGCCAGCAGCTTGTTGGGCCGGGTCTCTGGGGCCAACGTCCTGACTTTC

D: NA
J: TRBJ2-7
V: TRBV11-2
size: NA
CDR3: CASSISPGRGGAEQYF
DNA: TGTGCCAGCAGCATTTCTCCGGGACGCGGAGGAGCCGAGCAGTACTTC